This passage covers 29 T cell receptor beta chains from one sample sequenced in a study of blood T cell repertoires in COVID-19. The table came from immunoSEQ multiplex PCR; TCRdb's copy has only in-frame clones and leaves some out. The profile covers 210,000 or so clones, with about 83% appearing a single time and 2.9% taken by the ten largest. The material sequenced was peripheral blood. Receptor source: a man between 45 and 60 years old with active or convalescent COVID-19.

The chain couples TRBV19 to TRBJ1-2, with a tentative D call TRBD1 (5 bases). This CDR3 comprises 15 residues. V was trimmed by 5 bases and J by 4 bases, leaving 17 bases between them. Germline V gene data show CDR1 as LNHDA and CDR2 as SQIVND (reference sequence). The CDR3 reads CASSPRDGRVYGYTF. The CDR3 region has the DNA TGTGCCAGTAGTCCGCGGGACGGCAGGGTCTATGGCTACACCTTC. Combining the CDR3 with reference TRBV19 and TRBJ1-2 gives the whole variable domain DGGITQSPKYLFRKEGQNVTLSCEQNLNHDAMYWYRQDPGQGLRLIYYSQIVNDFQKGDIAEGYSVSREKKESFPLTVTSAQKNPTAFYLCASSPRDGRVYGYTFGSGTRLTVV.

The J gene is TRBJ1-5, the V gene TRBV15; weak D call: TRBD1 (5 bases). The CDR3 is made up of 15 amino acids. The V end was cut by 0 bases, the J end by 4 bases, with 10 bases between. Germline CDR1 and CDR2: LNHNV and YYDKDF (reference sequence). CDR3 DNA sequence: TGTGCCACCAGCAGAGATCCGCAGGGTAATCAGCCCCAGCATTTT. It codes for CATSRDPQGNQPQHF.

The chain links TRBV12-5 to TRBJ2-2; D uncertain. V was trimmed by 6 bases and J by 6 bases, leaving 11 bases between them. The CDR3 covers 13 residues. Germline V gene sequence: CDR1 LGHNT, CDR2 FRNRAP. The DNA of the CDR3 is TGTGCTAGTGGCCCTAGTTACGCCGGGGAGCTGTTTTTT. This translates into CASGPSYAGELFF.

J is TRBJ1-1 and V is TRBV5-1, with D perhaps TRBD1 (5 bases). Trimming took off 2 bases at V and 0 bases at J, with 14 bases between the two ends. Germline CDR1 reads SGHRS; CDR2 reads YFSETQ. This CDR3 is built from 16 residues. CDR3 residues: CASSFLTARMNTEAFF. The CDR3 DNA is TGCGCCAGCAGCTTCTTGACAGCGAGAATGAACACTGAAGCTTTCTTT.

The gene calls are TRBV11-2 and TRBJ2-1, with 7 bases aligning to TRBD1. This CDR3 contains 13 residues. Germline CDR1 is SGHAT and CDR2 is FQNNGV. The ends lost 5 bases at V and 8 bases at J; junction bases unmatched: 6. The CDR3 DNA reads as TGTGCCAGCAGCGCACAGCAGGGGGATGAGCAGTTCTTC. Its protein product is CASSAQQGDEQFF.

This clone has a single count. The CDR3 loop reads CASSESPNRVQGYTF. Written as DNA, the CDR3 is TGTGCCAGCAGTGAATCCCCAAACAGGGTCCAGGGCTACACCTTC. The chain has TRBV6-1 and TRBJ1-2; the D gene is possibly TRBD1 (6 bases). V lost 2 bases and J lost 8, with 18 bases in between. The CDR3 covers 15 residues. Per the germline V gene, CDR1 is MNHNS and CDR2 is SASEGT.

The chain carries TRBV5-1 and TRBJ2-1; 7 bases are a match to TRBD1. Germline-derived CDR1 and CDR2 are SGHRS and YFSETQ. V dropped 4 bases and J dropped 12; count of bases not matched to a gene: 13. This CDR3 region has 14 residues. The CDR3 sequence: CASSEGTALGGQFF. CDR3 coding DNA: TGCGCCAGCAGCGAGGGGACAGCCCTAGGGGGGCAGTTCTTC.

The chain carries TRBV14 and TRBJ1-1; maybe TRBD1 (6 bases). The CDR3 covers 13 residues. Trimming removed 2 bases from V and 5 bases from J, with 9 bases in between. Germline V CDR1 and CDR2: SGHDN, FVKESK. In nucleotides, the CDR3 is TGTGCCAGCAGCCAACTACAGGGAACTGAAGCTTTCTTT. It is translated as CASSQLQGTEAFF.

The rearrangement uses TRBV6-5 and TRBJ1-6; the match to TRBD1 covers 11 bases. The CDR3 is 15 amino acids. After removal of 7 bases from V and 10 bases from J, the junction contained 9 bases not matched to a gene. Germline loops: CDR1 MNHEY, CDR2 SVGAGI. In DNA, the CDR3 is TGTGCCAGCACCCCCGGGACAGGGGGAGGGTCACCCCTCCACTTT. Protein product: CASTPGTGGGSPLHF.

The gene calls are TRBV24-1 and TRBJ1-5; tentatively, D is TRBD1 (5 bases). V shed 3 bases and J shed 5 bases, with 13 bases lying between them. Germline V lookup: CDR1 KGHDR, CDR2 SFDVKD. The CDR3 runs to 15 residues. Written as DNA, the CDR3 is TGTGCCACCAGTGATGGGAAAGGGGTGGATCAGCCCCAGCATTTT. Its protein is CATSDGKGVDQPQHF.

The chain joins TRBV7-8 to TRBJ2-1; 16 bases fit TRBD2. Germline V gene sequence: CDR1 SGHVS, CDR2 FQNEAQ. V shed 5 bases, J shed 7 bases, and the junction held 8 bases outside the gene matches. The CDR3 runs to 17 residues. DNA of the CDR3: TGTGCCAGCAGCCAAGGGACTAGCGGGGGGGCGCAGAATGAGCAGTTCTTC. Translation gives CASSQGTSGGAQNEQFF.

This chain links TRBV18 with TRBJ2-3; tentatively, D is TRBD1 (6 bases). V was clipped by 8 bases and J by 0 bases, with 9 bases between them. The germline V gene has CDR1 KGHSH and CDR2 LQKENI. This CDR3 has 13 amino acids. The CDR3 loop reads CASQDSSTDTQYF. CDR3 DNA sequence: TGTGCCAGCCAGGACAGTAGCACAGATACGCAGTATTTT.

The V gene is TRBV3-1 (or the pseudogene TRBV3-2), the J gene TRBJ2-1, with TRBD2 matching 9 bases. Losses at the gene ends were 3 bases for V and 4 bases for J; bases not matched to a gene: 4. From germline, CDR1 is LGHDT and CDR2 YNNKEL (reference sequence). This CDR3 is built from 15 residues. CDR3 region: CASSHLAGIYNEQFF. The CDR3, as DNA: TGTGCCAGCAGCCACCTAGCGGGGATATACAATGAGCAGTTCTTC.

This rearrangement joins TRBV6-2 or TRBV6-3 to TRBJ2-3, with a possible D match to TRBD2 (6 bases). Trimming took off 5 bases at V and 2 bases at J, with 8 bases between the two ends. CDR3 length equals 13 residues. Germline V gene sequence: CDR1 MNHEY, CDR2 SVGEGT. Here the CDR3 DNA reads TGTGCCAGCAGTCGGGAGAACACAGATACGCAGTATTTT. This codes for CASSRENTDTQYF.

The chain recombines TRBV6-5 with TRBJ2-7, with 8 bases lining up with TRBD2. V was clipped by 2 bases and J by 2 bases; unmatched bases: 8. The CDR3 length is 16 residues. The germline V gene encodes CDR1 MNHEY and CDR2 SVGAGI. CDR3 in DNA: TGTGCCAGCAGTTACCTTCGCGGGAGGTCCACCTACGAGCAGTACTTC. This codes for CASSYLRGRSTYEQYF.

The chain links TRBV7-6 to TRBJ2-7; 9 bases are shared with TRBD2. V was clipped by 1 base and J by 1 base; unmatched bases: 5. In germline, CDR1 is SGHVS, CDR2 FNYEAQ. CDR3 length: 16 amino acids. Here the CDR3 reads CASSLGLAGLSYEQYF. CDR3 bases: TGTGCCAGCAGCTTAGGGCTAGCGGGATTATCCTACGAGCAGTACTTC. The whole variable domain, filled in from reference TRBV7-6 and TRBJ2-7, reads GAGVSQSPRYKVTKRGQDVALRCDPISGHVSLYWYRQALGQGPEFLTYFNYEAQQDKSGLPNDRFSAERPEGSISTLTIQRTEQRDSAMYRCASSLGLAGLSYEQYFGPGTRLTVT.

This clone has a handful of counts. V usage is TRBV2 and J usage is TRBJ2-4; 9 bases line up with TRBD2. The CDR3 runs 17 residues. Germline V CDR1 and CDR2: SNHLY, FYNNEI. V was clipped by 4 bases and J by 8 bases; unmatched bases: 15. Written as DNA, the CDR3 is TGTGCCAGCAGTGTGGGGGGGTTTAGCGGGAGACGGGACATTCAGTACTTC. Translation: CASSVGGFSGRRDIQYF.

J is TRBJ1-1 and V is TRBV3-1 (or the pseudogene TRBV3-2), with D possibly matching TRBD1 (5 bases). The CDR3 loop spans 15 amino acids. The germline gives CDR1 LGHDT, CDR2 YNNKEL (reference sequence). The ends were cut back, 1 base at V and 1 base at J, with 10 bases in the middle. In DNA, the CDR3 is TGTGCCAGCAGCCAAGCAACAGGCGGGAACACTGAAGCTTTCTTT. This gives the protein CASSQATGGNTEAFF.

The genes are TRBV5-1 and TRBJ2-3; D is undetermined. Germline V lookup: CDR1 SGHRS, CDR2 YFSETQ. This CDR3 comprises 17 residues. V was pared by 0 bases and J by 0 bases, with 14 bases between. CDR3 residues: CASSLAQAGASTDTQYF. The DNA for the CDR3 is TGCGCCAGCAGCTTGGCCCAAGCAGGCGCTAGCACAGATACGCAGTATTTT.

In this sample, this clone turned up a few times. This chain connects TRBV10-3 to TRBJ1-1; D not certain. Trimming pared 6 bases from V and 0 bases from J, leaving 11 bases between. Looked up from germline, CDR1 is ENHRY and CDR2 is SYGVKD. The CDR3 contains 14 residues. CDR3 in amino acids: CAIRIQLMNTEAFF. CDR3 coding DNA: TGTGCCATCAGGATACAGCTCATGAACACTGAAGCTTTCTTT.

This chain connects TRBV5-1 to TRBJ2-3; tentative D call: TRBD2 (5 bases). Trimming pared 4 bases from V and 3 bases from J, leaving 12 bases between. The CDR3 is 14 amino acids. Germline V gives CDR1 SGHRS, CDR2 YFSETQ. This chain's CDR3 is CASSTATRTDTQYF. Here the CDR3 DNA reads TGCGCCAGCAGCACCGCAACTAGGACAGATACGCAGTATTTT.

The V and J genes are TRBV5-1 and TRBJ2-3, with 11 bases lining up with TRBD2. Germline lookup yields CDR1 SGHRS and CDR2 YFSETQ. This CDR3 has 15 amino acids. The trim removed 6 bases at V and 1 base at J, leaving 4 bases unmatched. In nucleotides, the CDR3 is TGCGCCAGCACGACTAGCGGGACAGGCACAGATACGCAGTATTTT. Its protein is CASTTSGTGTDTQYF.

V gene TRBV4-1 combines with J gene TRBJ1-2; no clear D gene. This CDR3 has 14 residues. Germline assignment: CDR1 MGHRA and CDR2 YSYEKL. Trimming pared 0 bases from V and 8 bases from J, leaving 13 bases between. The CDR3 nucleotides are TGCGCCAGCAGCCAAGATCCGGGAAGGAGCGGCTACACCTTC. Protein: CASSQDPGRSGYTF.

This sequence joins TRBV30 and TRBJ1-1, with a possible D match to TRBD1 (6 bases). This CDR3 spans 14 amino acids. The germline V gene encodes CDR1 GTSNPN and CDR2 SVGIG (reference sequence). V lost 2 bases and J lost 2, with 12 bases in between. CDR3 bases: TGTGCCTGGAGTCCCCTCAGGGGTAACACTGAAGCTTTCTTT. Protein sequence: CAWSPLRGNTEAFF.

CDR3 nucleotides: TGTGCCAGCAGTGATAATCGGGTCACTGAAGCTTTCTTT. Translated: CASSDNRVTEAFF. The chain uses TRBV2 and TRBJ1-1; D remains unclear. V was trimmed by 3 bases and J by 4 bases, leaving 9 bases between them. CDR3 size: 13 residues. The germline gives CDR1 SNHLY, CDR2 FYNNEI.

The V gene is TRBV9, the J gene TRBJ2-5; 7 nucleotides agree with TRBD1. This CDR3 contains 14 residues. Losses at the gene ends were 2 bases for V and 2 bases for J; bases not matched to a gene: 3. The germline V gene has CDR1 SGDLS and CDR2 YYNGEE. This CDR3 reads CASSVQGVQETQYF. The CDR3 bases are TGTGCCAGCAGCGTCCAGGGGGTACAAGAGACCCAGTACTTC. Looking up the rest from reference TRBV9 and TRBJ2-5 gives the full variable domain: DSGVTQTPKHLITATGQRVTLRCSPRSGDLSVYWYQQSLDQGLQFLIQYYNGEERAKGNILERFSAQQFPDLHSELNLSSLELGDSALYFCASSVQGVQETQYFGPGTRLLVL.

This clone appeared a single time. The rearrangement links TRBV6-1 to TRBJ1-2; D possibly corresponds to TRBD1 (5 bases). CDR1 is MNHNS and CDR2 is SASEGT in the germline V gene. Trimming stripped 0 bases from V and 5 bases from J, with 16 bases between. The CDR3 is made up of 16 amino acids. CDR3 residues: CASSEALSAGIYGYTF. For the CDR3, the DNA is TGTGCCAGCAGTGAAGCGCTTTCGGCAGGGATTTATGGCTACACCTTC.

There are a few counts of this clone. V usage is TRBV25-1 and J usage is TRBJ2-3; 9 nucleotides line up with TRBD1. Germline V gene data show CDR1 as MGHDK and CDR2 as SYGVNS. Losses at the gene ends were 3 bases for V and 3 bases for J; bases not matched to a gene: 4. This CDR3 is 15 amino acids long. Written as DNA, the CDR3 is TGTGCCAGCAGTGAGCTGGACAGGGGTACAGATACGCAGTATTTT. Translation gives CASSELDRGTDTQYF.

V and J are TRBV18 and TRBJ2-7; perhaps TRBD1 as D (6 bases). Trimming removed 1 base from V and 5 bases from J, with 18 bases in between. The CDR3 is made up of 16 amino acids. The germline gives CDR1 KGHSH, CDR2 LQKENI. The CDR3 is CASSPLGRQVDHEQYF. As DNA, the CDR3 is TGTGCCAGCTCACCACTTGGCCGACAGGTCGACCACGAGCAGTACTTC.